This TCR beta chain derives from a study of tumor-infiltrating lymphocytes in primary liver carcinoma. Study background: Male and female patients aged 30 to 69 years made up the cohort. The yield of productive TCRbeta reads per sample was roughly 3.65 to 7.5 million and was similar across tissue types. Notes on the study in general: Tumor top-250-clone fraction significantly exceeded that of blood (p = 0.039).

With roughly 0.5 ug total RNA as template and a constant-region primer, TCR beta cDNA was made. Libraries of TCR beta came from three nested multiplex PCR rounds with slightly modified ARM-PCR. It was with TRBV1-TRBV30 forward primers and a C-beta reverse primer that the first two PCR rounds were run, at 10 cycles each. TCRdb ran MiXCR on the multiplex PCR reads and lists one entry per CDR3 protein. In the table there are 100,000 to 150,000 distinct CDR3 sequences, 50% to 70% of which are singletons. This clonotype was picked up one time. The antigen is undetermined. A much more abundant neighbour one base away suggests this may be a read error. A read error is likely, as this CDR3 ends without the conserved phenylalanine or tryptophan. From about 19-30 mg of unsorted bulk tissue, DNA and RNA were co-extracted together. Patients carried chronic HBV infection without prior treatment. The CDR3 is 15 residues long. Germline-derived CDR1 and CDR2 are SGHNT and YYREEE (reference sequence). Trimming removed 4 bases from V and 1 base from J, with 14 bases in between.

The chain joins TRBV5-4 to TRBJ1-2; possible D gene TRBD1, 6 bases. Sequenced input: liver tumor tissue from sampling region 1. The subset denotes: tumor region T1, superior pole. This clonotype originated in an older woman with primary liver carcinoma and hepatitis B virus infection. CDR3 coding DNA: TGTGCCAGCAGCATGGGGGCGGGACTTAACTATGGCTACACCTCC. Translation gives CASSMGAGLNYGYTS.